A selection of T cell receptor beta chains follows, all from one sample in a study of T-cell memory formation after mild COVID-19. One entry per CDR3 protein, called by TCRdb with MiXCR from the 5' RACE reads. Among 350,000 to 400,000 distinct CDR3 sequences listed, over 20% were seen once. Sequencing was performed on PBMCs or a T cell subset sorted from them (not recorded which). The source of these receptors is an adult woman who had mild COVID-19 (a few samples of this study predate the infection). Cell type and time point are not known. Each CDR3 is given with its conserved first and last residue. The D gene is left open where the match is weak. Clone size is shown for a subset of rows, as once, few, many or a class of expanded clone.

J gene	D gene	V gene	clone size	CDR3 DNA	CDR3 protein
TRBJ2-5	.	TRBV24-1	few	TGTGCCACCAGTGATTTAAAAGGGGGAGGTTTTCAAGAGACCCAGTACTTC	CATSDLKGGGFQETQYF
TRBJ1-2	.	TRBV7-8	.	TGTGCCAGCAGCCCCGGGGGCCGGGAGGACACCTTC	CASSPGGREDTF
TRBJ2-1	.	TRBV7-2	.	TGTGCCAGCAGCTTAGCGGGACCAGTATACAATGAGCAGTTCTTC	CASSLAGPVYNEQFF
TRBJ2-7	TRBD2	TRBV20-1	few	TGCAGTGCTAGAGCCAGGGAGGCGGGGGACGCCTACGAGCAGTACTTC	CSARAREAGDAYEQYF
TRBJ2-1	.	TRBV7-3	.	TGTGCCAGCAGGGAACAGGGAAGTCGGCAGTTCTTC	CASREQGSRQFF
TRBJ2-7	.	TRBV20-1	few	TGCAGTGCTAGGGAGGGTCGGTACGAGCAGTACTTC	CSAREGRYEQYF
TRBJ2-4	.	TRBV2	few	TGTGCCAGCACGTCCAAAAACATTCAGTACTTC	CASTSKNIQYF
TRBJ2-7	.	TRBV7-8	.	TGTGCCAGCAGCTTAGCCGCGGACTCCTACGAGCAGTACTTC	CASSLAADSYEQYF
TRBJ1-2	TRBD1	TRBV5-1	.	TGCGCCAGCAGCTTGGGGACAGGGAAAAACTATGGCTACACCTTC	CASSLGTGKNYGYTF
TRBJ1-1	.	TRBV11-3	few	TGTGCCAGCAGCTTAAAGCCGGCGGATACTGAAGCTTTCTTT	CASSLKPADTEAFF
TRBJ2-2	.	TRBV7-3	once	TGTGCCAGCAGCTTAAGGCCAGCTTTCACCGGGGAGCTGTTTTTT	CASSLRPAFTGELFF
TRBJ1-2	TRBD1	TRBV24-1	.	TGTGCCACCAGTGAAGGCCCCAGGACAGGGGGCTACACCTTC	CATSEGPRTGGYTF
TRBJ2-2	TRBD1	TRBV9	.	TGTGCCAGCAGCCAAGGGGGCAGCCCCGGGGAGCTGTTTTTT	CASSQGGSPGELFF
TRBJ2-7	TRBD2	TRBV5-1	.	TGCGCCAGCAGCTTGGGGTATGGGACTAGCGGCTACGAGCAGTACTTC	CASSLGYGTSGYEQYF
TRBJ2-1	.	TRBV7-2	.	TGTGCCAGCAGCTTACGAGGGCGGGATGAGCAGTTCTTC	CASSLRGRDEQFF
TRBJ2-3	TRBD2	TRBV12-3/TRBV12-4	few	TGTGCCAGCAGCCAACTAGCGGGGGGGGTAGATACGCAGTATTTT	CASSQLAGGVDTQYF
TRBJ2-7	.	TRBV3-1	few	TGTGCCAGCAGCCAAGGAACTACTAGCTCATCCTTC	CASSQGTTSSSF
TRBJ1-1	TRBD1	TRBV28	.	TGTGCCAGCACGGGGACAGGGGTCCTTGAAGCTTTCTTT	CASTGTGVLEAFF
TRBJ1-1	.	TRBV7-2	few	TGTGCCAGCAGCCCGATCAGGGTCACTGAAGCTTTCTTT	CASSPIRVTEAFF
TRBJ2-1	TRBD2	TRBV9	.	TGTGCCAGCAGCGTAGGGTTCCGGGGGGGCCAAGTGTCGGGTGAGCAGTTCTTC	CASSVGFRGGQVSGEQFF
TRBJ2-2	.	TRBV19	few	TGTGCCAGTAGTACCTCCTCAGGGGGGCGGAGAGGGGAGCTGTTTTTT	CASSTSSGGRRGELFF
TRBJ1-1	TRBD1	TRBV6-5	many	TGTGCCAGCAGTTACACGGGACAGGGGGCTGAAGCTTTCTTT	CASSYTGQGAEAFF
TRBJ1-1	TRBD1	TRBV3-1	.	TGTGCCAGCAGCGCCGGACAGGGGGCGGGTGCTTTCTTT	CASSAGQGAGAFF
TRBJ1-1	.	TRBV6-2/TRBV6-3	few	TGTGCCAGCAGCCCACGGGTTCACACTGAAGCTTTCTTT	CASSPRVHTEAFF
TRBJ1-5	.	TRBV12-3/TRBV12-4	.	TGTGCCAGCAGTCACATGGGGCAGCCCCAGCATTTT	CASSHMGQPQHF
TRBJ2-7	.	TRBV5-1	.	TGCGCCAGCAGCTCATCCAGGACCTACGAGCAGTACTTC	CASSSSRTYEQYF
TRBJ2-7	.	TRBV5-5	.	TGTGCCAGCAGTTCGGCCCCCACGGAAGCCTACGAGCAGTACTTC	CASSSAPTEAYEQYF
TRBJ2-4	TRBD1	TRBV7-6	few	TGTGCCAGCAGCTTAGGACAGGGTGTGGATAGGGAAAACATTCAGTACTTC	CASSLGQGVDRENIQYF
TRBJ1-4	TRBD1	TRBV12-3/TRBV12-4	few	TGTGCCAGCAGTTTATTTGGTTTGGACAGGGTCAATGAAAAACTGTTTTTT	CASSLFGLDRVNEKLFF
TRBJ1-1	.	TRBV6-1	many	TGTGCCAGCAGTGAAGAAGGTAACACTGAAGCTTTCTTT	CASSEEGNTEAFF
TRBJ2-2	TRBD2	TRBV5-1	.	TGCGCCAGCAGCTTGATGGGACTAGCGGAAGCTACTGGGTCCGGGGAGCTGTTTTTT	CASSLMGLAEATGSGELFF
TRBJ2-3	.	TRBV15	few	TGTGCCACCAGCAGCCGACAGGGCACAGATACGCAGTATTTT	CATSSRQGTDTQYF
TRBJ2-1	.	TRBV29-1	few	TGCAGCGTTGATGTGGGGGGCCCCAAGCAGTTCTTC	CSVDVGGPKQFF
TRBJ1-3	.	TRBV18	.	TGTGCCAGCTCACCATATGACGCCCGCTCTGGAAACACCATATATTTT	CASSPYDARSGNTIYF
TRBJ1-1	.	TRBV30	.	TGTGCCTGGAGTACCAACAGGGTGACTGAAGCTTTCTTT	CAWSTNRVTEAFF
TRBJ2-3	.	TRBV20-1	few	TGCAGTGCTAGTAAGATGGATACGCAGTATTTT	CSASKMDTQYF
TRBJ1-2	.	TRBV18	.	TGTGCCAGCTCACGCAACTTCCAAGCCGATGGCTACACCTTC	CASSRNFQADGYTF
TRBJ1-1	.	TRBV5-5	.	TGTGCCAGCAGCTTGCAAAGGGGGAGCGCTGAAGCTTTCTTT	CASSLQRGSAEAFF
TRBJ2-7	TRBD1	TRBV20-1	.	TGCAGTGCTAGCTACGACAGGGTAGGCTACGAGCAGTACTTC	CSASYDRVGYEQYF
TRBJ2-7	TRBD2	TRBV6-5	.	TGTGCCAGCAGTACCCGACGACTAGCGGGAGGGCCAGGAGAGCAGTACTTC	CASSTRRLAGGPGEQYF
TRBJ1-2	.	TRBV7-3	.	TGTGCCAGCAGCTTACCCGGCCCCGCGGCCTATGGCTACACCTTC	CASSLPGPAAYGYTF
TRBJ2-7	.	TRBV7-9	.	TGTGCCAGCAGCTTTGGCCGGACAGCGGCCAACGAGCAGTACTTC	CASSFGRTAANEQYF
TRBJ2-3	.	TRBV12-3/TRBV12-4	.	TGTGCCAGCACCACCACAGATACGCAGTATTTT	CASTTTDTQYF
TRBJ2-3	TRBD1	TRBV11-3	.	TGTGCCAGCAGGGGAGGACAGGGGGTCACAGATACGCAGTATTTT	CASRGGQGVTDTQYF
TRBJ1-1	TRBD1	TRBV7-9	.	TGTGCCAGCAGCTGGGGACAGGAGGCGGCTTTCTTT	CASSWGQEAAFF
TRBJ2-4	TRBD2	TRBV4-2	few	TGTGCCAGCAGCCAAGAACTAGCGGGGCTAGCCAAAAACATTCAGTACTTC	CASSQELAGLAKNIQYF
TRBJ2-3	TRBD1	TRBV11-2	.	TGTGCCAGCAGCTTCGCCGGGGACAGAGTCACAGATACGCAGTATTTT	CASSFAGDRVTDTQYF
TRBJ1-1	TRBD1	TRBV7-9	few	TGTGCCAGCAGCTGGGGTGGGGGGTCGACAGGGAAGACTGAAGCTTTCTTT	CASSWGGGSTGKTEAFF
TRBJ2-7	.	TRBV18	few	TGTGCCAGCTCCCCCTCGGGTGGCCATTCCTACGAGCAGTACTTC	CASSPSGGHSYEQYF
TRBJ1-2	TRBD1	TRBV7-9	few	TGTGCCAGCATCCCCCAGGGGGCAGGGGACTATGGCTACACCTTC	CASIPQGAGDYGYTF
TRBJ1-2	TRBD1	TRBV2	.	TGTGCCAGTTTTCCAGGACAGGGCTATGGCTACACCTTC	CASFPGQGYGYTF
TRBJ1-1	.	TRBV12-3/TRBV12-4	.	TGTGCCAGCACTCCCGGACGGGAGAACACTGAAGCTTTCTTT	CASTPGRENTEAFF
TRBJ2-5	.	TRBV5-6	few	TGTGCCAGCATCCAGAGTGGCGGAGGGGAGACCCAGTACTTC	CASIQSGGGETQYF
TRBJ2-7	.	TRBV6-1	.	TGTGCCAGCGGTCTTAGGGTCCAGGGCAGGGGCCACGAGCAGTACTTC	CASGLRVQGRGHEQYF
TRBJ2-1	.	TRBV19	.	TGTGCCAGTAGTATAGTGGGACGTAGCTCCTACAATGAGCAGTTCTTC	CASSIVGRSSYNEQFF